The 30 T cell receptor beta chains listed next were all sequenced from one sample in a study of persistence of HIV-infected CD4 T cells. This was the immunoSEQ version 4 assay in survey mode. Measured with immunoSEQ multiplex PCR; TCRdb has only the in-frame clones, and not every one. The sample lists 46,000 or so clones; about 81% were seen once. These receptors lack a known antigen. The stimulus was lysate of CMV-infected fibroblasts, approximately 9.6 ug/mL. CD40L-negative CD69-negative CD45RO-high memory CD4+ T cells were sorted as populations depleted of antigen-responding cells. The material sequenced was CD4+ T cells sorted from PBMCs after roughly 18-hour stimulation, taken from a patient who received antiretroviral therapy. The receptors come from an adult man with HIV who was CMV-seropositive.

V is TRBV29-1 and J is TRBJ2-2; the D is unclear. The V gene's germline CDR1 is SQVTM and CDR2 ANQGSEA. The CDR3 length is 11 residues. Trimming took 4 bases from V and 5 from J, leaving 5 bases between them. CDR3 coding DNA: TGCAGCGTTGCAGCTACCGGGGAGCTGTTTTTT. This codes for CSVAATGELFF.

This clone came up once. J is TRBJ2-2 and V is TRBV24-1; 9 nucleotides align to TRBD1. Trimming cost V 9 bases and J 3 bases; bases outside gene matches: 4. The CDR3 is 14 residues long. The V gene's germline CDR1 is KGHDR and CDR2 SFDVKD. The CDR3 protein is CATEGTGYTGELFF. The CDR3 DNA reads TGTGCCACCGAGGGGACAGGGTACACCGGGGAGCTGTTTTTT.

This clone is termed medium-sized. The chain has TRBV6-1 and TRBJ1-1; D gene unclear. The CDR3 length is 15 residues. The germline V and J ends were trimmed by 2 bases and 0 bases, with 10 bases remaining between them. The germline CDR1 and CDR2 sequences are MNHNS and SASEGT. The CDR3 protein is CASSEQPALNTEAFF. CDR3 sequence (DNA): TGTGCCAGCAGTGAACAGCCGGCCTTGAACACTGAAGCTTTCTTT.

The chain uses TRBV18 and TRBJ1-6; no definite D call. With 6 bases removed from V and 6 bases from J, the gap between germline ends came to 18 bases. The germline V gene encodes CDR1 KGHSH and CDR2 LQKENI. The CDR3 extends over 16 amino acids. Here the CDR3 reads CASSPVRHSGNSPLHF. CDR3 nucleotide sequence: TGTGCCAGCTCCCCCGTAAGACATAGCGGTAATTCACCCCTCCACTTT. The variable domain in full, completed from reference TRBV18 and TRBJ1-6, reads NAGVMQNPRHLVRRRGQEARLRCSPMKGHSHVYWYRQLPEEGLKFMVYLQKENIIDESGMPKERFSAEFPKEGPSILRIQQVVRGDSAAYFCASSPVRHSGNSPLHFGNGTRLTVT.

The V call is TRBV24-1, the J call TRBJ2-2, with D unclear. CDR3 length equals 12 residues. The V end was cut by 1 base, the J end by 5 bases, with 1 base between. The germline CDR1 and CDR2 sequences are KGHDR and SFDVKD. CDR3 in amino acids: CATSDLTGELFF. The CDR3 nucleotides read TGTGCCACCAGTGATTTAACCGGGGAGCTGTTTTTT.

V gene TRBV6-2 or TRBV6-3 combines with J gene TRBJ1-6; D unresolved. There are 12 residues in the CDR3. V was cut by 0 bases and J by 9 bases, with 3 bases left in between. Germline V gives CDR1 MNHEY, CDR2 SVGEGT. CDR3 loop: CASSYSISPLHF. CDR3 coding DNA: TGTGCCAGCAGTTACTCGATTTCACCCCTCCACTTT.

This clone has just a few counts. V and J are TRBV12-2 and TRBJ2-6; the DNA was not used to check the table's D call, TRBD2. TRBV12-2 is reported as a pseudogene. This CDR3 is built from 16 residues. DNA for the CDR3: TGTGCAAGTCGCTCCCTATTCATTTCTGGGGCCAACGTCCTGACTTTC. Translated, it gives CASRSLFISGANVLTF.

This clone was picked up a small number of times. The CDR3: CASSLDRRSYTF. The DNA for the CDR3 is TGTGCCAGCAGTTTGGACAGGAGAAGCTACACCTTC. This sequence joins TRBV12-3 or TRBV12-4 and TRBJ1-2; 7 bases align to TRBD1. The CDR3 spans 12 residues. Losses at the gene ends were 3 bases for V and 9 bases for J; bases not matched to a gene: 4.

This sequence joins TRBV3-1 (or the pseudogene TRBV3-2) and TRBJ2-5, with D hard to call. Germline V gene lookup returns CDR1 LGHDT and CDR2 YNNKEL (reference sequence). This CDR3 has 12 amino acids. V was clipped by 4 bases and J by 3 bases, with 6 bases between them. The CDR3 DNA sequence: TGTGCCAGCAGCCTCCTGGAAGAGACCCAGTACTTC. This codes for CASSLLEETQYF.

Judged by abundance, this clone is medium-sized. CDR3 residues: CASSAQDSFSGNTIYF. The CDR3 coding sequence is TGTGCCAGCAGCGCCCAGGACAGTTTCTCTGGAAACACCATATATTTT. The chain combines TRBV9 with TRBJ1-3; D possibly corresponds to TRBD1 (6 bases). The germline V gene encodes CDR1 SGDLS and CDR2 YYNGEE. The CDR3 contains 16 residues. V shed 3 bases and J shed 0 bases, with 13 bases lying between them.

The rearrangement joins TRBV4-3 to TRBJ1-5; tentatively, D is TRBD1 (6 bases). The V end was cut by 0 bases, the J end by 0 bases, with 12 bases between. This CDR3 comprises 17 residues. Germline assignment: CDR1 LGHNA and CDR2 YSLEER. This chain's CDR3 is CASSQDRGAHSNQPQHF. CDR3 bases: TGCGCCAGCAGCCAAGATCGGGGGGCGCATAGCAATCAGCCCCAGCATTTT.

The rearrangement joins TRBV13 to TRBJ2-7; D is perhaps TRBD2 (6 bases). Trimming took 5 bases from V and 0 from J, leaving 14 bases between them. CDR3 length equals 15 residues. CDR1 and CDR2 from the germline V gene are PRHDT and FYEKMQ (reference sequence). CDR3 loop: CASSQSGSSSYEQYF. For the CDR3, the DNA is TGTGCCAGCAGCCAGAGCGGGTCAAGCTCCTACGAGCAGTACTTC.

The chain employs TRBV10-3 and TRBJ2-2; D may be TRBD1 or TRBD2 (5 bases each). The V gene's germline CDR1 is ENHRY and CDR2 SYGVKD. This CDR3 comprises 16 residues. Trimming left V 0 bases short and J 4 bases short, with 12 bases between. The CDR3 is CAISESPGLTTGELFF. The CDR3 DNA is TGTGCCATCAGTGAGTCTCCGGGGCTAACCACCGGGGAGCTGTTTTTT.

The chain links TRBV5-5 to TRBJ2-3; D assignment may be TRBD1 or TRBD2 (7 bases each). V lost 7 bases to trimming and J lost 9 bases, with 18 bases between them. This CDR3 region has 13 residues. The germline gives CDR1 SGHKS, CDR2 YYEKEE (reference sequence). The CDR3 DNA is TGTGCCAGCGGCTCGGGGGGAGGGGGCACGCAGTATTTT. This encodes CASGSGGGGTQYF.

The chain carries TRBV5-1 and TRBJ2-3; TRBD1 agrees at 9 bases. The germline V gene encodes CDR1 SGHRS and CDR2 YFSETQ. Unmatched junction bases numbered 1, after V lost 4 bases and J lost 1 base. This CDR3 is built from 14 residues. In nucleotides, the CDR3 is TGCGCCAGCAGCCGGGACAGGGGCACAGATACGCAGTATTTT. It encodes CASSRDRGTDTQYF.

The DNA for the CDR3 is TGTGCCAGCAGCGCAGCTTTTGGCAGGGCCAACGAGCAGTACTTC. Translation: CASSAAFGRANEQYF. The gene calls are TRBV7-9 and TRBJ2-7; D is perhaps TRBD1 (5 bases). The CDR3 totals 15 residues. Germline V gene data show CDR1 as SEHNR and CDR2 as FQNEAQ (reference sequence). V lost 5 bases, J lost 5 bases, and 19 bases lay in between.

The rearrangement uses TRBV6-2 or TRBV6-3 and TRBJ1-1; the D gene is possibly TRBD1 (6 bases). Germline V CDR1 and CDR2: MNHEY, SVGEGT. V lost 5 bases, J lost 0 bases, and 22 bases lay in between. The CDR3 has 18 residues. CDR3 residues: CASSTPTTGPRLNTEAFF. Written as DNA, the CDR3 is TGTGCCAGCAGTACTCCGACGACAGGACCGCGCTTGAACACTGAAGCTTTCTTT.

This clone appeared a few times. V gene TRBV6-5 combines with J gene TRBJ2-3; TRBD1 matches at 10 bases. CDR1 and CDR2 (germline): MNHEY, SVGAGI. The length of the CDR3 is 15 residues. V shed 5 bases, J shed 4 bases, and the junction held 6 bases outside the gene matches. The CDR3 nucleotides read TGTGCCAGCAGTAGGGGACAGGGGAATTCAGATACGCAGTATTTT. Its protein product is CASSRGQGNSDTQYF.

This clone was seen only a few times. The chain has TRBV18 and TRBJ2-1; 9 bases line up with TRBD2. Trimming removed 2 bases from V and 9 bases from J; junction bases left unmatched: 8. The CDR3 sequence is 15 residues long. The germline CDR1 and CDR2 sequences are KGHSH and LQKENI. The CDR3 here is CASSPNGLAKGEQFF. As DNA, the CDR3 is TGTGCCAGCTCACCAAACGGACTAGCGAAGGGTGAGCAGTTCTTC.

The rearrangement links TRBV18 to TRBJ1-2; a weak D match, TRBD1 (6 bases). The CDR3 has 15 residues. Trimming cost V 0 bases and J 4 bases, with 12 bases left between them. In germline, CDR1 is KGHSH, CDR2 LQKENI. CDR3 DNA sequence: TGTGCCAGCTCACCACCGGGGGCAGCGATCTATGGCTACACCTTC. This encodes CASSPPGAAIYGYTF. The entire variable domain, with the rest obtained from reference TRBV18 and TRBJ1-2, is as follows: NAGVMQNPRHLVRRRGQEARLRCSPMKGHSHVYWYRQLPEEGLKFMVYLQKENIIDESGMPKERFSAEFPKEGPSILRIQQVVRGDSAAYFCASSPPGAAIYGYTFGSGTRLTVV.

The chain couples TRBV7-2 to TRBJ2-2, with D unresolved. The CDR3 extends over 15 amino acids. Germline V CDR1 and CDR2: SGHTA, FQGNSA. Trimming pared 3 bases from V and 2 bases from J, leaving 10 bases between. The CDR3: CASSFLRRNTGELFF. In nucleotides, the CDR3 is TGTGCCAGCAGCTTTTTACGGCGAAACACCGGGGAGCTGTTTTTT.

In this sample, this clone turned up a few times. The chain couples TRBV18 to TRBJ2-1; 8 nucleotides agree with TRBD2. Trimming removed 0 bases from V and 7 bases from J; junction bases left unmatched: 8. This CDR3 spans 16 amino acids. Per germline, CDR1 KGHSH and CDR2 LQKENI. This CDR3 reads CASSPPTSGGGNEQFF. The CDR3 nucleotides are TGTGCCAGCTCACCACCCACTAGCGGAGGCGGAAATGAGCAGTTCTTC. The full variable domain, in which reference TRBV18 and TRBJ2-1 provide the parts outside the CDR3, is NAGVMQNPRHLVRRRGQEARLRCSPMKGHSHVYWYRQLPEEGLKFMVYLQKENIIDESGMPKERFSAEFPKEGPSILRIQQVVRGDSAAYFCASSPPTSGGGNEQFFGPGTRLTVL.

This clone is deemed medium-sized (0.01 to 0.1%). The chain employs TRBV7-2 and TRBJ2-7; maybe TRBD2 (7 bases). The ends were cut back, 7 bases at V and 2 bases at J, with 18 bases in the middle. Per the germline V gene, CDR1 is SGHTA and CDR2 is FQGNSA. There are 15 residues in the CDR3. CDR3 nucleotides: TGTGCCAGCACCCCTCCCGGGGGGCGAACCTACGAGCAGTACTTC. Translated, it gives CASTPPGGRTYEQYF.

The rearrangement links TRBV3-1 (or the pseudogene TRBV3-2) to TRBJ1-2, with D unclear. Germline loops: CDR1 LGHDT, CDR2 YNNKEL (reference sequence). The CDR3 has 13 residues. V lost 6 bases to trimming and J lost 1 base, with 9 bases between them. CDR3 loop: CASSPNRNYGYTF. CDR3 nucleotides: TGTGCCAGCAGTCCAAACCGTAACTATGGCTACACCTTC.

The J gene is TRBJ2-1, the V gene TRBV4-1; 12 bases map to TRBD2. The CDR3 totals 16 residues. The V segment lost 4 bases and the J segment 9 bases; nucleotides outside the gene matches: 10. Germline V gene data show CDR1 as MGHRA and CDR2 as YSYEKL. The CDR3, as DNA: TGCGCCAGCAGCCTACGAGGGACTAGCGGGTTATTTGAGCAGTTCTTC. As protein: CASSLRGTSGLFEQFF.

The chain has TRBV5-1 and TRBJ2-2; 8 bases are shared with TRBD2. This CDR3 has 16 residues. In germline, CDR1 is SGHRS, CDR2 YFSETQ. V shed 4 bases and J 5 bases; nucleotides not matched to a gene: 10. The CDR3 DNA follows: TGCGCCAGCAGCGTCCCGGGACTAGTGGCAACCGGGGAGCTGTTTTTT. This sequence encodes CASSVPGLVATGELFF.

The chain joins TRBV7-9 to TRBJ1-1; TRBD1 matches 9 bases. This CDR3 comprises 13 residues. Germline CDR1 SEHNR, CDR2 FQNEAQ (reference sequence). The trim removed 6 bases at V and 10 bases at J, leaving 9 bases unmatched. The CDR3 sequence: CASRELQGARAFF. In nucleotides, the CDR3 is TGTGCCAGCAGGGAATTACAGGGGGCACGAGCTTTCTTT.

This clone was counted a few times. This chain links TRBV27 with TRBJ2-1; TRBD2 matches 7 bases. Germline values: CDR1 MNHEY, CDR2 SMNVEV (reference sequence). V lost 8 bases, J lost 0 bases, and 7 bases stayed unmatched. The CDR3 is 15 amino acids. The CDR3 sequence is CASRGRGSSYNEQFF. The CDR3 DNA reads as TGTGCCAGCCGAGGGCGGGGGAGCTCCTACAATGAGCAGTTCTTC.

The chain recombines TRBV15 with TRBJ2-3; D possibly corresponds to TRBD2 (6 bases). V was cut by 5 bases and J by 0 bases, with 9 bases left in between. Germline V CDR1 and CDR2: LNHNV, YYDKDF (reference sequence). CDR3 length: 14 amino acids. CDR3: CATSASGSTDTQYF. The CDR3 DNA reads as TGTGCCACCAGCGCCAGCGGGAGCACAGATACGCAGTATTTT.

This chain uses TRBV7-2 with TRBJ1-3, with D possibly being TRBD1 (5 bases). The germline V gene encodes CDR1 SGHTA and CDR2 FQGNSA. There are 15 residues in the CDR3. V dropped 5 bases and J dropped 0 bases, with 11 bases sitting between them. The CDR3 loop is CASSQQVASGNTIYF. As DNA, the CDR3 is TGTGCCAGCAGCCAACAGGTGGCCTCTGGAAACACCATATATTTT.